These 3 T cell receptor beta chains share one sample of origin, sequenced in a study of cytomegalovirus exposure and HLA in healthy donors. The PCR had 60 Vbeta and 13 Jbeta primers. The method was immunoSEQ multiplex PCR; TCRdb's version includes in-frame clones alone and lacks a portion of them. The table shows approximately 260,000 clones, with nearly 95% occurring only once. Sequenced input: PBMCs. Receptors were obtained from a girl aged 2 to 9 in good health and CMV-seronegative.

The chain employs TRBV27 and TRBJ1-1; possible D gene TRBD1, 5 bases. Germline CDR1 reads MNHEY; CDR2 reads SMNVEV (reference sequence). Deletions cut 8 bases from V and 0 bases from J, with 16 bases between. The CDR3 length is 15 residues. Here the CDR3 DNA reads TGTGCCAGCTTTATTGGACACCCGATGAACACTGAAGCTTTCTTT. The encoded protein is CASFIGHPMNTEAFF.

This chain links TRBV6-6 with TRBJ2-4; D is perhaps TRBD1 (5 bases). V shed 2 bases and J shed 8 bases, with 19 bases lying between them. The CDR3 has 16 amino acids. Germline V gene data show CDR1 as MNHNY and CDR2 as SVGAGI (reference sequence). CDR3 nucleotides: TGTGCCAGCAGTTACGGGCTCAAAGGGGTCAAGGACATTCAGTACTTC. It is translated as CASSYGLKGVKDIQYF.

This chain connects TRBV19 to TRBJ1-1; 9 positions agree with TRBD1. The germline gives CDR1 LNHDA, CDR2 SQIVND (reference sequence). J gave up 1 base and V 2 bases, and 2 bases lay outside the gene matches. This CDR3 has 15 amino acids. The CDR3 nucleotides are TGTGCCAGTAGTATACCGGGACAGGGGAACACTGAAGCTTTCTTT. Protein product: CASSIPGQGNTEAFF.